The subject of this entry is one TCR beta chain. Only in-frame clones appear in the TCRdb table, and some are missing; sequencing was by immunoSEQ multiplex PCR. This sample has 20,000 to 30,000 clones; more than 65% occur once, and the top ten carry around 2.2%. The sample is drawn from a study of preoperative IRX-2 immunotherapy in early breast cancer. Described treatment: preoperative locoregional IRX-2 cytokine immunotherapy. Samples came from a phase Ib trial of preoperative locoregional IRX-2 cytokine immunotherapy. The germline V gene has CDR1 MNHNS and CDR2 SASEGT. The V and J ends lost 0 bases and 12 bases respectively, with 12 bases between them. The CDR3 length is 13 residues.

This TCR was recovered from a human donor with breast cancer. This sequence joins TRBV6-1 and TRBJ2-1; D might be TRBD2 (6 bases). The material was lymph node tissue, obtained before IRX-2 immunotherapy. CDR3 coding DNA: TGTGCCAGCAGTGAAGCTCGGGGACTGGGGCAGTTCTTC. It is translated as CASSEARGLGQFF.